Listed here is a single T cell receptor beta chain. The data are from a study of T-cell reconstitution after alpha-beta-depleted transplantation in children. The CDR3 sequence is 16 residues long. Losses at the gene ends were 1 base for V and 3 bases for J; bases not matched to a gene: 7. Germline V CDR1 and CDR2: SEHNR, FQNEAQ (reference sequence). Unique molecular identifiers tagged the TCRbeta library. TCRdb re-derived calls from the PCR reads in MiXCR, one entry per CDR3 protein. The profile shows about 540,000 distinct CDR3 sequences, about a sixth of them singletons. The receptor comes from a human donor who donated a stem cell graft to a child with acute lymphoblastic leukemia. The sequenced sample was PBMCs from the stem cell graft donor, obtained from the stem cell graft. J is TRBJ2-3 and V is TRBV7-9; 7 nucleotides align to TRBD1. The CDR3 DNA reads TGTGCCAGCAGCTTAGGGACAGGAACCACAACAGATACGCAGTATTTT. It is translated as CASSLGTGTTTDTQYF. Based on the CDR3 plus reference TRBV7-9 and TRBJ2-3, the full variable domain is DTGVSQNPRHKITKRGQNVTFRCDPISEHNRLYWYRQTLGQGPEFLTYFQNEAQLEKSRLLSDRFSAERPKGSFSTLEIQRTEQGDSAMYLCASSLGTGTTTDTQYFGPGTRLTVL.